These T cell receptor beta chains were read from a single sample in a study of T cell responses to AZD1222 COVID-19 vaccine. TCRdb's copy holds only in-frame clones and misses some; the assay was immunoSEQ multiplex PCR. Here the sample spans over 65,000 clones, more than 70% being singletons. Here the sequenced sample was peripheral blood, taken 28 days after the second AZD1222 dose. These receptors all stem from an adult who received the AZD1222 COVID-19 vaccine. CDR3s include the opening cysteine and the closing phenylalanine or tryptophan. The order of the fields is J gene, clone size, D gene, V gene, CDR3 DNA, CDR3 protein. D genes are given only for firm matches. Clone size is stated in some rows and not others, as once, few, many or a class when expanded.

TRBJ2-1 once TRBD2 TRBV7-9 TGTGCCAGCAGCATCGGGACTAGCGGTGGAAATGAGCAGTTCTTC CASSIGTSGGNEQFF
TRBJ1-1 - - TRBV19 TGTGCCAGTAGTATAGGTGGGGGGAACACTGAAGCTTTCTTT CASSIGGGNTEAFF
TRBJ2-1 once - TRBV7-9 TGTGCCAGCAGCCAGGGAGACCTGTACAATGAGCAGTTCTTC CASSQGDLYNEQFF
TRBJ1-5 - TRBD1 TRBV19 TGTGCCAGTATACCAGATGGGACAGGGGAAGGGCAGCCCCAGCATTTT CASIPDGTGEGQPQHF
TRBJ1-6 - TRBD1 TRBV5-1 TGCGCCAGCAGCCGGGACAGCCTGTCTAATTACTATAATTCACCCCTCCACTTT CASSRDSLSNYYNSPLHF
TRBJ1-1 - - TRBV19 TGTGCCAGTAGTATGGGGAGAATGGGTACCCCCCCTGAAGCTTTCTTT CASSMGRMGTPPEAFF
TRBJ2-2 - - TRBV6-1 TGTGCCAGCAGTGAGAGGACAGAGACCGGGGAGCTGTTTTTT CASSERTETGELFF
TRBJ2-2 - TRBD2 TRBV5-1 TGCGCCAGCAGCTTTGCTGGACTAGCGGGAGAGTACACCGGGGAGCTGTTTTTT CASSFAGLAGEYTGELFF
TRBJ1-3 - - TRBV6-5 TGTGCCAGCAGTTACGATAGCTCTCGGGGAAACACCATATATTTT CASSYDSSRGNTIYF
TRBJ1-1 once - TRBV19 TGTGCCAGTAGTAAGGCGGCGACAGCATCAGGGAACACTGAAGCTTTCTTT CASSKAATASGNTEAFF
TRBJ2-3 - TRBD2 TRBV7-9 TGTGCCAGCAGCTGGGGACTAGCGGGAGCAACAGATACGCAGTATTTT CASSWGLAGATDTQYF
TRBJ2-7 - - TRBV7-6 TGTGCCAGCAGCCGCGGGTCGGCCTACGAGCAGTACTTC CASSRGSAYEQYF
TRBJ2-1 - TRBD2 TRBV5-4 TGTGCCAGCAGCCTGGGACTAGTGGGGACGAATGAGCAGTTCTTC CASSLGLVGTNEQFF
TRBJ2-2 - - TRBV2 TGTGCCAGCAGTGAAGCGCTTTCCGGGGAGCTGTTTTTT CASSEALSGELFF
TRBJ2-6 - - TRBV19 TGTGCCAGCCTGTTCAGGGGCTCTGGGGCCAACGTCCTGACTTTC CASLFRGSGANVLTF
TRBJ1-4 - - TRBV5-5 TGTGCCAGCAGCTTGGGGACACTAGGGAATGAAAAACTGTTTTTT CASSLGTLGNEKLFF
TRBJ2-6 - - TRBV28 TGTGCCAGCAGATTACCCGCCAGCTCTGGGGCCAACGTCCTGACTTTC CASRLPASSGANVLTF
TRBJ2-3 - - TRBV27 TGTGCCAGCAGTTTCCGAGGGAAAAGCACAGATACGCAGTATTTT CASSFRGKSTDTQYF
TRBJ2-1 - - TRBV19 TGTGCCAGTAGTATAACCAGCTCCTACAATGAGCAGTTCTTC CASSITSSYNEQFF
TRBJ2-7 - TRBD2 TRBV29-1 TGCAGCGTTGGGACTAGCGGGAGTATCCACGAGCAGTACTTC CSVGTSGSIHEQYF
TRBJ2-3 - TRBD2 TRBV6-2/TRBV6-3 TGTGCCAGCACCTACTCCGGGAGGTCTAGCTCCAATACGCAGTATTTT CASTYSGRSSSNTQYF
TRBJ1-5 - - TRBV6-5 TGTGCCAGCAGCCCCTCGGGGGTTCAGCAGCCCCAGCATTTT CASSPSGVQQPQHF
TRBJ1-5 - - TRBV24-1 TGTGCCACCAGTGACTCGAGACTCCCAGGGGGCAATCAGCCCCAGCATTTT CATSDSRLPGGNQPQHF
TRBJ2-7 - - TRBV4-1 TGCGCCAGCAGCCAAGGTCCGGGACTTTTATACGAGCAGTACTTC CASSQGPGLLYEQYF
TRBJ2-4 - - TRBV4-3 TGCGCCAGCAGCCAAGATATGGGTACAGGGCCCAAAAACATTCAGTACTTC CASSQDMGTGPKNIQYF
TRBJ2-3 - - TRBV25-1 TGTGCCAGCAGTGACCCCAGGGGAAAAAGCACAGATACGCAGTATTTT CASSDPRGKSTDTQYF
TRBJ2-3 - TRBD2 TRBV5-1 TGCGCCAGCAGCTTGGCCCCGGGACTAGCGTACACAGATACGCAGTATTTT CASSLAPGLAYTDTQYF
TRBJ2-2 - TRBD2 TRBV9 TGTGCCAGCAGCGTAGGCCGAGGAGCGGGACGAAGCACCGGGGAGCTGTTTTTT CASSVGRGAGRSTGELFF
TRBJ1-5 few - TRBV15 TGTGCCACCAGCAGAGGAGGGAACGGGCAGCCCCAGCATTTT CATSRGGNGQPQHF
TRBJ2-7 few TRBD1 TRBV15 TGTGCCACCAGCAGAAGAACCGGGACAGGGGGCGACGAGCAGTACTTC CATSRRTGTGGDEQYF
TRBJ1-5 - - TRBV10-3 TGTGCCATCAGTGATGGGCAGACCACGGTATTGGATCAGCCCCAGCATTTT CAISDGQTTVLDQPQHF
TRBJ2-1 - - TRBV2 TGTGCCAGCACTCGAGAGACAGAATACAATGAGCAGTTCTTC CASTRETEYNEQFF
TRBJ1-1 - TRBD1 TRBV19 TGTGCCAGTATCGACAGGGGGCGAGGGACTGAAGCTTTCTTT CASIDRGRGTEAFF
TRBJ2-2 - - TRBV24-1 TGTGCCACCAGTGGTCAGGGTTACACCGGGGAGCTGTTTTTT CATSGQGYTGELFF
TRBJ2-5 - - TRBV5-1 TGCGCCAGCCTCCCTTCAGGGGTTCGGGGCCAAGAGACCCAGTACTTC CASLPSGVRGQETQYF
TRBJ2-3 - - TRBV6-4 TGTGCCAGCAGTGACATCGCGGGAACAGATACGCAGTATTTT CASSDIAGTDTQYF
TRBJ2-1 - TRBD2 TRBV27 TGTGCCTGCCAGAGCGGGAGCTGGGATGAGCAGTTCTTC CACQSGSWDEQFF
TRBJ1-2 - - TRBV19 TGTGCCAGTAGTATCGTCGCGGCAACCCGCTATGGCTACACCTTC CASSIVAATRYGYTF
TRBJ2-1 - - TRBV6-4 TGTGCCAGCTCCGAACGGTCGATTTCCGACTTTAATGAGCAGTTCTTC CASSERSISDFNEQFF
TRBJ2-4 - TRBD1 TRBV4-1 TGCGCCAGCAGCGGGACAGCGACGATTCAGTACTTC CASSGTATIQYF
TRBJ2-3 - TRBD2 TRBV3-1/TRBV3-2 TGTGCCAGCAGTCCGACTAGCGGGAGCACAGATACGCAGTATTTT CASSPTSGSTDTQYF
TRBJ2-6 - TRBD2 TRBV19 TGTGCCGGTTGTAGCGGGACTATTCGTGGGGCCAACGTCCTGACTTTC CAGCSGTIRGANVLTF
TRBJ1-5 few - TRBV7-8 TGTGCCAGCAGCCGCAGCAGAGGAGGTTATCAGCCCCAGCATTTT CASSRSRGGYQPQHF
TRBJ1-3 - - TRBV4-1 TGCGCCAGCAGCCAAGAGGGAAACACCATATATTTT CASSQEGNTIYF
TRBJ1-4 - - TRBV15 TGTGCCACCAGCAGGGAAATATCAACTAATGAAAAACTGTTTTTT CATSREISTNEKLFF
TRBJ1-5 - TRBD1 TRBV19 TGTGCCAGTAGTGTGACAGGGAGAGCGGCGTATCAGCCCCAGCATTTT CASSVTGRAAYQPQHF
TRBJ2-3 - - TRBV5-1 TGCGCCAGCAGCGGGGCTGTTAGCACAGATACGCAGTATTTT CASSGAVSTDTQYF
TRBJ1-1 - - TRBV6-5 TGTGCCAGCAGTTACCCGCAGGCGACTGAAGCTTTCTTT CASSYPQATEAFF
TRBJ2-1 - TRBD2 TRBV6-6 TGTGCCAGCAGTTCGCGGGAGGCCTACAATGAGCAGTTCTTC CASSSREAYNEQFF
TRBJ2-2 - - TRBV4-3 TGCGCCAGCAGCCAAGATTCAAACACCGGGGAGCTGTTTTTT CASSQDSNTGELFF
TRBJ2-3 - - TRBV7-2 TGTGCCAGCAGCTTATGGCAGGGCAACACAGATACGCAGTATTTT CASSLWQGNTDTQYF
TRBJ1-1 - - TRBV3-1/TRBV3-2 TGTGCCAGCAGCCCTGGCGGGTACAGGACGAACACTGAAGCTTTCTTT CASSPGGYRTNTEAFF